This T cell receptor (beta chain) was observed in a study of blood T cell repertoires in COVID-19. As for the study in general: The United States, Italy and Spain supplied acute and convalescent COVID-19 samples.

The CDR3 runs 16 residues. V lost 5 bases and J 9 bases, leaving 23 bases between the germline ends. Germline V lookup: CDR1 SGHNT, CDR2 YENEEA. Original analysis: Researchers report that nucleated cell counts were estimated from reference gene primer amplification. Method: immunoSEQ multiplex PCR; TCRdb's copy keeps in-frame clones and lacks some. V, J and clone size are taken as reported in that table, and D and trimming were inferred from the DNA itself. This table holds approximately 160,000 clones, roughly 88% found once. The TCR was taken from a man aged 60 to 75 who had recovered from COVID-19. The V and J genes are TRBV11-3 and TRBJ2-1, with a tentative D call TRBD1 (7 bases). Specimen: peripheral blood. In nucleotides, the CDR3 is TGTGCCAGCAGCCAAACCTCGACAGGGTGGGGGGTTGAGCAGTTCTTC. It specifies CASSQTSTGWGVEQFF.